This entry lists 28 T cell receptor beta chains sequenced from one sample in a study of OX40 agonist ivuxolimab in advanced cancers. TCRdb keeps only in-frame clones here, not all; method: immunoSEQ multiplex PCR. This table holds around 100,000 clones, under 95% found once. The specimen comprised CD4+ or CD8+ T cells sorted from blood, sampled in a trial of the OX40 agonist ivuxolimab. These receptor sequences come from an adult with an advanced solid tumor such as melanoma, head and neck, liver or kidney cancer.

The chain joins TRBV6-5 to TRBJ2-7, with TRBD2 identical over 9 bases. Germline V gene data show CDR1 as MNHEY and CDR2 as SVGAGI. V was pared by 0 bases and J by 4 bases, with 4 bases of the junction left unmatched. The CDR3 is 15 amino acids. DNA for the CDR3: TGTGCCAGCAGTTACTCTCTAGCGGGGAGGTACGAGCAGTACTTC. The encoded protein is CASSYSLAGRYEQYF.

This chain uses TRBV28 with TRBJ1-2, with 9 bases fitting TRBD1. Germline CDR1 MDHEN, CDR2 SYDVKM. The length of the CDR3 is 14 residues. Trimming took 5 bases from V and 8 from J; bases not matched to a gene: 9. The CDR3 DNA sequence: TGTGCCAGCAGTCCCCTACAGGGGGCTTGGGGCTACACCTTC. Residues: CASSPLQGAWGYTF.

The V gene is TRBV6-5, the J gene TRBJ1-5, with TRBD1 matching over 7 bases. Germline V gives CDR1 MNHEY, CDR2 SVGAGI. V trimming: 4 bases; J trimming: 9 bases; junction bases outside the gene matches: 15. This CDR3 has 16 residues. In DNA form, the CDR3 reads TGTGCCAGCAGTTCGCTACCTACAGGGGATATCAGGCCCCAGCATTTT. Encoded protein: CASSSLPTGDIRPQHF.

V and J are TRBV11-2 and TRBJ1-1; D remains ambiguous. The CDR3 runs to 15 residues. The germline V and J ends were trimmed by 3 bases and 5 bases, with 16 bases remaining between them. Germline V lookup: CDR1 SGHAT, CDR2 FQNNGV. In DNA, the CDR3 is TGTGCCAGCAGCTTCGGCTTCCTCTTCTCAACTGAAGCTTTCTTT. Amino acid sequence: CASSFGFLFSTEAFF.

The V gene is TRBV11-2, the J gene TRBJ1-1; perhaps TRBD1 as D (5 bases). Germline CDR1 and CDR2: SGHAT and FQNNGV. Trimming pared 5 bases from V and 0 bases from J, leaving 19 bases between. CDR3 length: 17 residues. CDR3 region: CASSRGTGTSLNTEAFF. DNA of the CDR3: TGTGCCAGCAGCCGGGGGACGGGCACTAGCCTGAACACTGAAGCTTTCTTT.

This clone was seen a handful of times. CDR3 bases: TGTGCCAGCAGCTTAGATTGGGGTCAGCCCCAGCATTTT. It translates to CASSLDWGQPQHF. This chain uses TRBV7-2 with TRBJ1-5; no clear D gene. The CDR3 is made up of 13 amino acids. Germline CDR1 reads SGHTA; CDR2 reads FQGNSA. V lost 1 base to trimming and J lost 6 bases, with 7 bases between them.

Of note for this clone: The same CDR3 can be traced to other DNA sequences in this sample. The chain links TRBV5-1 to TRBJ2-1; D assignment may be TRBD1 or TRBD2 (5 bases each). The CDR3 has 13 amino acids. V lost 0 bases, J lost 10 bases, and 11 bases lay in between. Germline loops: CDR1 SGHRS, CDR2 YFSETQ. In DNA form, the CDR3 reads TGCGCCAGCAGCTTGGTTCCCGAGGGGGAGCAGTTCTTC. Protein: CASSLVPEGEQFF.

The chain couples TRBV7-2 to TRBJ2-2; 7 positions match TRBD1. Germline V gene lookup returns CDR1 SGHTA and CDR2 FQGNSA. The CDR3 spans 14 residues. V was pared by 5 bases and J by 3 bases, with 3 bases of the junction left unmatched. The CDR3 DNA reads as TGTGCCAGCAGCCCCGACAGGGACACCGGGGAGCTGTTTTTT. Its translation: CASSPDRDTGELFF.

The chain is built from TRBV7-3 and TRBJ2-2; D unclear. From germline, CDR1 is SGHTA and CDR2 FQGTGA. V was cut by 5 bases and J by 6 bases, with 10 bases left in between. The CDR3 spans 13 residues. The CDR3 DNA sequence: TGTGCCAGCAGCCCATCGACTCCCGGGGAGCTGTTTTTT. This encodes CASSPSTPGELFF.

This chain links TRBV10-3 with TRBJ1-1, with D possibly matching TRBD1 (5 bases). This CDR3 contains 13 residues. Germline V CDR1 and CDR2: ENHRY, SYGVKD. The V gene lost 6 bases and the J gene lost 6 bases, with 14 bases spanning the gap. In DNA form, the CDR3 reads TGTGCCATCAGCGAAACAGGCGACCCTGAAGCTTTCTTT. Its protein is CAISETGDPEAFF.

This clone was detected only once. V is TRBV6-6 and J is TRBJ2-7, with 8 bases matching TRBD1. Germline CDR1 reads MNHNY; CDR2 reads SVGAGI (reference sequence). The CDR3 spans 14 residues. The V gene end was trimmed by 4 bases and the J gene end by 5 bases; junction bases not matched to a gene: 7. The CDR3 DNA reads as TGTGCCAGCAGTTTCCCGACAGGGGCGCACGAGCAGTACTTC. This translates into CASSFPTGAHEQYF.

The CDR3 region has the DNA TGTGCCAGCAGCTCACCGTTCTCTTTCATGGAAAGGGAAGAGACCCAGTACTTC. Protein sequence: CASSSPFSFMEREETQYF. The chain combines TRBV11-2 with TRBJ2-5; D is uncertain. Trimming removed 4 bases at V and 3 bases at J, with 24 bases between. Germline V CDR1 and CDR2: SGHAT, FQNNGV. The CDR3 totals 18 residues.

J is TRBJ2-7 and V is TRBV5-6; the D is unclear. CDR3 length: 13 amino acids. V lost 0 bases and J lost 4, with 8 bases in between. Germline V gives CDR1 SGHDT, CDR2 YYEEEE. The CDR3 is CASSLASGYEQYF. CDR3 nucleotides: TGTGCCAGCAGCTTGGCCTCAGGATACGAGCAGTACTTC.

The chain couples TRBV7-2 to TRBJ2-7; D tentatively reads TRBD1 or TRBD2 (5 bases each). This CDR3 is 14 amino acids long. CDR1 and CDR2 (germline): SGHTA, FQGNSA. V lost 1 base, J lost 2 bases, and 9 bases lay in between. DNA of the CDR3: TGTGCCAGCAGCTTAGAGGGGAGAGCCTACGAGCAGTACTTC. Protein sequence: CASSLEGRAYEQYF.

The V gene is TRBV14, the J gene TRBJ2-5; 11 positions match TRBD2. The CDR3 extends over 16 amino acids. Germline V gene lookup returns CDR1 SGHDN and CDR2 FVKESK. The V gene end was trimmed by 1 base and the J gene end by 5 bases; junction bases not matched to a gene: 6. CDR3 DNA: TGTGCCAGCAGCCAAGGGCAGTCTAGCGGGGGGGAGACCCAGTACTTC. Residues: CASSQGQSSGGETQYF. Together with reference TRBV14 and TRBJ2-5, the CDR3 gives the full variable domain: EAGVTQFPSHSVIEKGQTVTLRCDPISGHDNLYWYRRVMGKEIKFLLHFVKESKQDESGMPNNRFLAERTGGTYSTLKVQPAELEDSGVYFCASSQGQSSGGETQYFGPGTRLLVL.

The chain uses TRBV7-2 and TRBJ2-1, with 8 positions matching TRBD1. This CDR3 comprises 15 residues. The germline CDR1 and CDR2 sequences are SGHTA and FQGNSA. V lost 1 base and J lost 8; bases outside the gene matches: 7. The CDR3, as DNA: TGTGCCAGCAGCTTAGTGGCGACAGGGGTCCATGAGCAGTTCTTC. Protein: CASSLVATGVHEQFF.

The chain uses TRBV4-1 and TRBJ2-2; 7 nucleotides line up with TRBD1. Germline CDR1 and CDR2: MGHRA and YSYEKL. CDR3 length equals 15 residues. The V and J ends lost 4 bases and 5 bases, in that order; junction bases with no gene match: 7. The CDR3: CASSLQGSSTGELFF. DNA for the CDR3: TGCGCCAGCAGCCTACAGGGGTCGAGTACCGGGGAGCTGTTTTTT.

The genes are TRBV2 and TRBJ2-7; 7 nucleotides match TRBD1. V was pared by 3 bases and J by 5 bases, with 7 bases of the junction left unmatched. The CDR3 has 14 residues. Germline V lookup: CDR1 SNHLY, CDR2 FYNNEI. CDR3 loop: CASSEDNRGHEQYF. Here the CDR3 DNA reads TGTGCCAGCAGTGAGGACAACAGGGGCCACGAGCAGTACTTC.

This chain connects TRBV5-1 to TRBJ2-1; D uncertain. Germline V gene sequence: CDR1 SGHRS, CDR2 YFSETQ. The CDR3 extends over 15 amino acids. V lost 4 bases to trimming and J lost 0 bases, with 11 bases between them. CDR3 sequence reads: CASSPDSSSYNEQFF. The DNA of the CDR3 is TGCGCCAGCAGCCCCGACTCGAGCTCCTACAATGAGCAGTTCTTC.

This clone was counted a single time. The V call is TRBV5-5, the J call TRBJ2-7, with a possible D match to TRBD1 (6 bases). The length of the CDR3 is 14 residues. CDR1 is SGHKS, CDR2 YYEKEE, per germline (reference sequence). Trimming took 4 bases from V and 3 from J, leaving 14 bases between them. In DNA form, the CDR3 reads TGTGCCAGCAGCCCGGGACAAGCTATCTACGAGCAGTACTTC. It translates to CASSPGQAIYEQYF.

The CDR3 region has the DNA TGCAGTGCTAAAGATTCGGCTGAAGCTTTCTTT. Translated: CSAKDSAEAFF. The chain uses TRBV20-1 and TRBJ1-1, with D uncertain. The V gene's germline CDR1 is DFQATT and CDR2 SNEGSKA (reference sequence). Trimming took off 4 bases at V and 6 bases at J, with 9 bases between the two ends. The CDR3 is made up of 11 amino acids.

This clone was picked up one time. This chain connects TRBV6-6 to TRBJ1-5; D is undetermined. V shed 1 base and J shed 1 base, with 5 bases lying between them. The germline gives CDR1 MNHNY, CDR2 SVGAGI (reference sequence). This CDR3 is 14 amino acids long. Here the CDR3 reads CASSYLGSNQPQHF. The CDR3 nucleotides are TGTGCCAGCAGTTACTTAGGCAGCAATCAGCCCCAGCATTTT.

J is TRBJ2-3 and V is TRBV2; TRBD2 is a possible D gene (6 bases). Germline CDR1 and CDR2: SNHLY and FYNNEI. The CDR3 is 16 amino acids. V was clipped by 1 base and J by 6 bases, with 17 bases between them. The CDR3: CASSEEGGTQRDTQYF. The CDR3 DNA reads as TGTGCCAGCAGTGAAGAGGGCGGGACCCAAAGGGATACGCAGTATTTT.

The gene calls are TRBV13 and TRBJ1-3; TRBD1 is a possible D gene (5 bases). The CDR3 has 15 amino acids. Per germline, CDR1 PRHDT and CDR2 FYEKMQ (reference sequence). Trimming stripped 4 bases from V and 0 bases from J, with 10 bases between. CDR3 sequence reads: CASSSGGPSGNTIYF. In DNA, the CDR3 is TGTGCCAGCAGCTCGGGGGGACCCTCTGGAAACACCATATATTTT.

This rearrangement joins TRBV19 to TRBJ2-2, with 12 bases that match TRBD2. The CDR3 is 16 residues long. Trimming at V came to 5 bases and at J to 1 base, leaving 2 bases not matched to a gene. Germline V lookup: CDR1 LNHDA, CDR2 SQIVND (reference sequence). The CDR3 DNA is TGTGCCAGTAGTGTGGGACTAGCGGGGAACACCGGGGAGCTGTTTTTT. Its protein product is CASSVGLAGNTGELFF.

This chain connects TRBV27 to TRBJ1-5, with D unresolved. CDR1 and CDR2 (germline): MNHEY, SMNVEV (reference sequence). Trimming pared 5 bases from V and 5 bases from J, leaving 10 bases between. CDR3 length: 13 amino acids. The CDR3 loop is CASSARFDQPQHF. The CDR3 DNA is TGTGCCAGCAGTGCCCGATTCGATCAGCCCCAGCATTTT.

V gene TRBV9 combines with J gene TRBJ2-2; the D is unclear. Trimming took off 1 base at V and 1 base at J, with 5 bases between the two ends. The CDR3 consists of 14 residues. Germline CDR1 SGDLS, CDR2 YYNGEE. The CDR3 DNA reads TGTGCCAGCAGCGTAATGGTGAACACCGGGGAGCTGTTTTTT. It yields the protein CASSVMVNTGELFF.

The rearrangement uses TRBV11-2 and TRBJ2-1, with 7 positions matching TRBD2. Germline-derived CDR1 and CDR2 are SGHAT and FQNNGV. There are 15 residues in the CDR3. Trimming cost V 7 bases and J 7 bases; bases outside gene matches: 13. Here the CDR3 DNA reads TGTGCCAGCACCCCGCGCGGGAGTCGGGAAAATGAGCAGTTCTTC. The encoded protein is CASTPRGSRENEQFF.